This T cell receptor beta chain was sequenced for a study of blood T cell repertoires in COVID-19. Study-level information: Acute and convalescent COVID-19 samples came from the United States, Italy and Spain. Sample material is recorded as cDNA or gDNA derived from T cells, B-cell-depleted T cells, or PBMCs.

This CDR3 comprises 14 residues. The V end lost 1 base, the J end lost 5 bases, and 8 bases lay between the germline ends. Per germline, CDR1 SEHNR and CDR2 FQNEAQ (reference sequence). Under the authors' procedure: Estimation of nucleated cell counts was performed using reference gene primer amplification. Data came from immunoSEQ multiplex PCR; TCRdb stores just in-frame clones and leaves some out. The D gene and trimming were derived from the DNA, and the V and J assignments and clone size from that table. Among hundreds of thousands of clones listed, about 87% were seen once. This clone came up many times.

The chain combines TRBV7-9 with TRBJ1-4; a weak D match, TRBD1 (6 bases). This TCR was recovered from a man aged 55 to 70 with acute or convalescent COVID-19. Sequencing was carried out using peripheral blood. The CDR3 DNA follows: TGTGCCAGCAGCTTAGAGGGGGGGAATGAAAAACTGTTTTTT. This codes for CASSLEGGNEKLFF.